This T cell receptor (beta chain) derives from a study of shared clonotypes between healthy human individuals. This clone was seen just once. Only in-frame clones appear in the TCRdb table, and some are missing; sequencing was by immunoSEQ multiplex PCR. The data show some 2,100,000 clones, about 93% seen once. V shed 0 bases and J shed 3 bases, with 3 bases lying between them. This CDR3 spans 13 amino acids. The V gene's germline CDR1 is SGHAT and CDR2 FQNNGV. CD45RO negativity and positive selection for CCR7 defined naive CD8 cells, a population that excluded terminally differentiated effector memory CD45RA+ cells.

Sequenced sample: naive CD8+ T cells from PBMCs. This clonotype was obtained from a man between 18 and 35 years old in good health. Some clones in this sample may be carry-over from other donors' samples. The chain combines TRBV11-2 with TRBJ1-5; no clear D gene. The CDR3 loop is CASSLEPNQPQHF. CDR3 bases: TGTGCCAGCAGCTTAGAACCCAATCAGCCCCAGCATTTT.